Listed below are T cell receptor beta chains from one sample, sequenced in a study of TIL therapy for anti-PD-1-resistant metastatic lung cancer. TCRdb's copy holds only in-frame clones and misses some; the assay was immunoSEQ multiplex PCR. Among under 100,000 clones listed, 55% to 75% were seen once. This sample comprised tumor tissue, obtained at baseline. The receptors originated from a person aged 30 to 80 with non-small cell lung cancer. Both conserved end residues are part of each CDR3. D genes are given only for firm matches. Rows may omit the clone size; those that give it use once, few, many or a size class.

>TRBJ2-3|TRBV5-4|13|NA|NA
TGTGCCAGCAGCCCGGGGGGCACAGATACGCAGTATTTT
CASSPGGTDTQYF
>TRBJ1-6|TRBV2|15|NA|NA
TGTGCCAGCAGTGGGCAGGAGACACGGAATTCACCCCTCCACTTT
CASSGQETRNSPLHF
>TRBJ2-6|TRBV9|17|NA|NA
TGTGCCAGCAGCTCCCCCGGACTTAGCCCCGGGGCCAACGTCCTGACTTTC
CASSSPGLSPGANVLTF
>TRBJ1-1|TRBV30|12|NA|once
TGTGCCTGGAGTAGCCTTGCGGTAGGAGCTTTCTTT
CAWSSLAVGAFF
>TRBJ1-2|TRBV30|9|NA|NA
TGTGCAGGGAACTATGGCTACACCTTC
CAGNYGYTF
>TRBJ2-7|TRBV24-1|12|NA|NA
TGTGCCACCGCAGGGAGCTCCTACGAGCAGTACTTC
CATAGSSYEQYF
>TRBJ2-1|TRBV7-3|15|NA|NA
TGTGCCAGCAGCCCTTACGGAGGGAACTACAATGAGCAGTTCTTC
CASSPYGGNYNEQFF
>TRBJ1-3|TRBV18|16|NA|NA
TGTGCCAGCTCACCTGTCACGGACAGAGCTGGAAACACCATATATTTT
CASSPVTDRAGNTIYF
>TRBJ2-3|TRBV5-8|14|NA|few
TGTGCCAGCAGCTCCCGACAGGAGGCAGATACGCAGTATTTT
CASSSRQEADTQYF
>TRBJ2-4|TRBV24-1|15|NA|NA
TGTGCCACGGAGGGTGGGGGAAGAGGCAAAAACATTCAGTACTTC
CATEGGGRGKNIQYF
>TRBJ1-5|TRBV6-5|13|NA|NA
TGTGCCAGCACCCAGGTGGGGGTTCAGCCCCAGCATTTT
CASTQVGVQPQHF
>TRBJ2-7|TRBV23-1|18|NA|few
TGCGCCAGCAGTCGCTCTCGCGAGGGGGGGAGACTAACCTACGAGCAGTACTTC
CASSRSREGGRLTYEQYF
>TRBJ1-3|TRBV11-1|15|TRBD1|NA
TGTGCCAGCAGTCGTACAGGGGACCGTGGAAACACCATATATTTT
CASSRTGDRGNTIYF
>TRBJ2-5|TRBV19|12|NA|few
TGTGCCAGTAGTATCGGACAGAACGTCCAGTACTTC
CASSIGQNVQYF
>TRBJ1-3|TRBV28|13|NA|few
TGTGCCAGCAGTCCTTGGACCGGAGACACCATATATTTT
CASSPWTGDTIYF
>TRBJ2-1|TRBV6-5|13|NA|NA
TGTGCCAGCAGTTTTCTAGGTATCGATGAGCAGTTCTTC
CASSFLGIDEQFF
>TRBJ1-2|TRBV6-2/TRBV6-3|16|NA|NA
TGTGCCAGCAGTTACTCTTCGGGTTGGGCCACCTATGGCTACACCTTC
CASSYSSGWATYGYTF
>TRBJ1-3|TRBV5-1|14|NA|NA
TGCGCCAGCAGCCCGGTAGGGGGTGGAAACACCATATATTTT
CASSPVGGGNTIYF
>TRBJ2-3|TRBV6-4|11|NA|NA
TGTGCCAGCAGTGAAGGGAATACGCAGTATTTT
CASSEGNTQYF
>TRBJ2-1|TRBV2|16|TRBD1|once
TGTGCCAGCAGTGATTGGGGGACAGGGGACTACAATGAGCAGTTCTTC
CASSDWGTGDYNEQFF
>TRBJ1-1|TRBV28|14|NA|NA
TGTGCCAGCAGTCTCCCGGGACACAACACTGAAGCTTTCTTT
CASSLPGHNTEAFF
>TRBJ2-7|TRBV11-3|18|TRBD2|NA
TGTGCCAGCAGCGCGGGGACTAGCGGGAGCCTAAGCTCCTACGAGCAGTACTTC
CASSAGTSGSLSSYEQYF
>TRBJ2-6|TRBV28|19|TRBD1|NA
TGTGCCAGCAGTTTATTCTTATGGACAGGGGGCTTTGGGGCCAACGTCCTGACTTTC
CASSLFLWTGGFGANVLTF
>TRBJ1-5|TRBV27|19|NA|NA
TGTGCCAGCAGTTTCCAACACCCCCCTGGGGGGGGGAGCAATCAGCCCCAGCATTTT
CASSFQHPPGGGSNQPQHF
>TRBJ2-2|TRBV25-1|16|NA|few
TGTGCCAGCAGTGAAGATTCGGTCCCGAACACCGGGGAGCTGTTTTTT
CASSEDSVPNTGELFF
>TRBJ2-3|TRBV21-1|21|NA|few
TGTGCCAGCAGCAAGCCTGGCAGTGTAGCGGGGGGGTTTCCGATTACAGATACGCAGTATTTT
CASSKPGSVAGGFPITDTQYF
>TRBJ2-7|TRBV19|13|NA|NA
TGTGCCAGTAGTGTCACCAGGGGCGACGAGCAGTACTTC
CASSVTRGDEQYF
>TRBJ1-6|TRBV7-2|12|NA|many
TGTGCCAGCAGCTCCCTCCGGTCACCCCTCCACTTT
CASSSLRSPLHF